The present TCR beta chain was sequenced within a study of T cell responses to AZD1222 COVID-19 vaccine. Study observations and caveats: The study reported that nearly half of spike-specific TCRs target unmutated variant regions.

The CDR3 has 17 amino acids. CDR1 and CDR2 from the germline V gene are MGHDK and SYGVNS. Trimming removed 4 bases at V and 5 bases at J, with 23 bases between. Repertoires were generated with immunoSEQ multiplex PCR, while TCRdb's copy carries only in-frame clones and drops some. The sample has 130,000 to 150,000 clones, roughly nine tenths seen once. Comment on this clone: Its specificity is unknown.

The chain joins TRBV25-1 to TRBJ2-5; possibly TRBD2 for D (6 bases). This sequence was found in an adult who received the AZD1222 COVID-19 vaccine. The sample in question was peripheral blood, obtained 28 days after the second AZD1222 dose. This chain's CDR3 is CASSGSLAHPGRETQYF. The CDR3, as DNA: TGTGCCAGCAGTGGTTCTCTGGCGCATCCTGGGAGGGAGACCCAGTACTTC.